This is a list of T cell receptor beta chains from one sample in a study of vaccination effects on CD4 cells after COVID-19. Their antigen targets remain unknown. TCRdb's table, derived via immunoSEQ multiplex PCR, lists solely in-frame clones and lacks some. The sample has roughly 75,000 clones, approximately 72% seen once; the top ten hold over 4%. This specimen consisted of CD4+ T cells from PBMCs cultured with HCoV-OC43 spike peptides, obtained before COVID-19 vaccination. These receptors originate from a human donor who received a COVID-19 vaccine. Both conserved end residues are part of each CDR3. D genes are given only for firm matches. Clone size is not always given. Where it is, it says once, few, many or a class for expanded clones.

V gene,D gene,clone size,J gene,CDR3 DNA,CDR3 protein
TRBV3-1/TRBV3-2,TRBD1,NA,TRBJ2-1,TGTGCCAGCAGCCCTTGGGACAGGGGGTGGAATGAGCAGTTCTTC,CASSPWDRGWNEQFF
TRBV15,TRBD2,NA,TRBJ2-3,TGTGCCACCAGCAGGACACTAGCGGGGGGCGGGGATACGCAGTATTTT,CATSRTLAGGGDTQYF
TRBV6-5,TRBD1,NA,TRBJ2-2,TGTGCCAGCATTAGGCAGGGGGTGAACACCGGGGAGCTGTTTTTT,CASIRQGVNTGELFF
TRBV4-1,TRBD1,NA,TRBJ1-1,TGCGCCAGCAGCAGACAGGGGGGTACCTCTGAAGCTTTCTTT,CASSRQGGTSEAFF
TRBV7-2,NA,NA,TRBJ2-3,TGTGCCAGCAGCCTCGCAGGGGCCACAGATACGCAGTATTTT,CASSLAGATDTQYF
TRBV29-1,NA,NA,TRBJ2-1,TGCAGCGTTGAAGAGGGGCTCAGGGTGATCGGCAATGAGCAGTTCTTC,CSVEEGLRVIGNEQFF
TRBV2,TRBD2,NA,TRBJ2-1,TGTGCCAGCAGGAAGACTGGACTAGTGTCATCCTACAATGAGCAGTTCTTC,CASRKTGLVSSYNEQFF
TRBV6-2/TRBV6-3,NA,few,TRBJ2-2,TGTGCCAGCAGTTACTTTCGCTACCGGGGGACCGGGGAGCTGTTTTTT,CASSYFRYRGTGELFF
TRBV6-5,TRBD1,NA,TRBJ1-1,TGTGCCAGCAGTTACTGGGCAGGGGGCGGGAACACTGAAGCTTTCTTT,CASSYWAGGGNTEAFF
TRBV7-9,NA,once,TRBJ1-5,TGTGCCAGCAGCTTATATCCAGACAATCAGCCCCAGCATTTT,CASSLYPDNQPQHF
TRBV5-1,TRBD1,few,TRBJ2-1,TGCGCCAGCCCAATTGAGACAGGGGATGGTGAGCAGTTCTTC,CASPIETGDGEQFF
TRBV18,NA,NA,TRBJ1-6,TGTGCCAGCTCGCCGGGCCCCGGTTCACCCCTCCACTTT,CASSPGPGSPLHF
TRBV19,NA,NA,TRBJ2-1,TGTGCCAGTAGTCGAGGGACTGACTTTTTTTCCGAGCAGTTCTTC,CASSRGTDFFSEQFF
TRBV19,TRBD1,NA,TRBJ1-5,TGTGCCAGTAGTATAGCAGGGACAGGGAATCAGCCCCAGCATTTT,CASSIAGTGNQPQHF
TRBV19,NA,few,TRBJ1-6,TGTGCCAGTAGTCCCCGATCCGGGGTCCTCCTGGTAGGGTCACCCCTCCACTTT,CASSPRSGVLLVGSPLHF
TRBV7-9,NA,NA,TRBJ2-4,TGTGCCAGCAGCCTGGGGTCAGGGGCCCTAGCGGTAGCCAAAAACATTCAGTACTTC,CASSLGSGALAVAKNIQYF
TRBV5-1,TRBD1,NA,TRBJ2-3,TGCGCCAGCAGCCCGAGGGGGCTGGGCACAGATACGCAGTATTTT,CASSPRGLGTDTQYF
TRBV4-3,NA,NA,TRBJ1-1,TGCGCCAGCAGCCAAGAGCTCTCCAGGGCGAACACTGAAGCTTTCTTT,CASSQELSRANTEAFF
TRBV3-1/TRBV3-2,NA,NA,TRBJ2-3,TGTGCCAGCAGCCAACGTCAGGGGTTCACAGATACGCAGTATTTT,CASSQRQGFTDTQYF
TRBV27,TRBD1,NA,TRBJ2-3,TGTGCCAGCAGTCAGGCCGGGACAGGGAAAGGTACGCAGTATTTT,CASSQAGTGKGTQYF
TRBV11-2,NA,NA,TRBJ1-2,TGTGCCAGCAGCTTAACCACAGGTTTTAACTATGGCTACACCTTC,CASSLTTGFNYGYTF
TRBV5-6,NA,once,TRBJ1-5,TGTGCCAGCAGCGTGGGACATCTCTATAGCAATCAGCCCCAGCATTTT,CASSVGHLYSNQPQHF
TRBV6-5,NA,NA,TRBJ2-1,TGTGCCAGTACGTCCGGGGGCTTTCGCAATGAGCAGTTCTTC,CASTSGGFRNEQFF
TRBV7-6,NA,NA,TRBJ1-2,TGTGCCAGCAGCCCCAGAATATTGAGGGGAGCTAACTATGGCTACACCTTC,CASSPRILRGANYGYTF